A single sample gave rise to the 21 T cell receptor beta chains below, sequenced in a study of radiation and T cells in renal cell carcinoma. The time point here: blood 4 weeks post-SBRT, at nephrectomy. Stated treatment: 15 Gy SBRT to primary tumor, nephrectomy 4 weeks later. Data came from immunoSEQ multiplex PCR; TCRdb stores just in-frame clones and leaves some out. This sample yields approximately 150,000 clones, of which around nine tenths are seen a single time; around a sixth belongs to the top ten. This sample comprised blood, obtained from a patient whose treatment included radiotherapy and nephrectomy. The receptors were sampled from a woman between 45 and 65 years old with renal cell carcinoma.

The sample holds one count of this clone. V gene TRBV25-1 combines with J gene TRBJ2-2, with 7 bases identical to TRBD1. The V and J ends lost 3 bases and 5 bases, in that order; junction bases with no gene match: 12. Germline V gene data show CDR1 as MGHDK and CDR2 as SYGVNS. The CDR3 length is 17 residues. CDR3 region: CASSEPWTGGFTGELFF. CDR3 nucleotide sequence: TGTGCCAGCAGTGAGCCTTGGACAGGAGGATTTACCGGGGAGCTGTTTTTT.

The chain uses TRBV10-1 and TRBJ2-3, with 7 nucleotides matching TRBD2. Per germline, CDR1 WNHNN and CDR2 SYGVQD (reference sequence). The ends lost 0 bases at V and 3 bases at J; junction bases unmatched: 3. The CDR3 is 15 amino acids. DNA for the CDR3: TGCGCCAGCAGTGAGTCCTCCGGGAGGACAGATACGCAGTATTTT. Amino acid sequence: CASSESSGRTDTQYF.

The rearrangement links TRBV7-2 to TRBJ1-3; the D is unclear. Germline V gene sequence: CDR1 SGHTA, CDR2 FQGNSA. V dropped 4 bases and J dropped 6 bases, with 13 bases sitting between them. The CDR3 runs to 14 residues. CDR3 sequence reads: CASSSAVRENTIYF. Here the CDR3 DNA reads TGTGCCAGCAGCTCAGCCGTTCGCGAAAACACCATATATTTT.

This clone was recorded only once. The V gene is TRBV11-2, the J gene TRBJ2-7; possibly TRBD2 for D (6 bases). V lost 1 base, J lost 7 bases, and 17 bases lay in between. The CDR3 runs to 15 residues. Germline V gene lookup returns CDR1 SGHAT and CDR2 FQNNGV. The CDR3 sequence is CASSLVGLDTTEQYF. As DNA, the CDR3 is TGTGCCAGCAGCTTAGTGGGACTCGACACTACGGAGCAGTACTTC.

This clone showed up just once. At the DNA level, this CDR3 is encoded by other sequences in the same sample as well. The CDR3 protein is CASSPRGDYGYTF. As DNA, the CDR3 is TGTGCCAGCAGCCCCCGTGGGGACTATGGCTACACCTTC. The chain joins TRBV7-2 to TRBJ1-2; D is ambiguous. The CDR3 is 13 amino acids. Trimming stripped 5 bases from V and 3 bases from J, with 10 bases between. Germline assignment: CDR1 SGHTA and CDR2 FQGNSA.

The chain recombines TRBV9 with TRBJ2-5; possible D gene TRBD2, 7 bases. Germline loops: CDR1 SGDLS, CDR2 YYNGEE. The CDR3 is 15 amino acids. Trimming removed 4 bases at V and 1 base at J, with 14 bases between. The CDR3 DNA reads TGTGCCAGCAGCTTATCGGGGGGCTTCCAAGAGACCCAGTACTTC. This encodes CASSLSGGFQETQYF.

The CDR3 sequence: CASSPGLAGEGDTQYF. The DNA for the CDR3 is TGTGCCAGCAGCCCGGGACTAGCGGGAGAGGGAGATACGCAGTATTTT. This chain uses TRBV7-2 with TRBJ2-3; 14 nucleotides align to TRBD2. After removal of 5 bases from V and 5 bases from J, the junction contained 6 bases not matched to a gene. The CDR3 sequence is 16 residues long. Germline CDR1 SGHTA, CDR2 FQGNSA.

The rearrangement uses TRBV7-2 and TRBJ2-5; the match to TRBD1 covers 8 bases. This CDR3 is 14 amino acids long. Germline trimming cut 1 base from V and 6 bases from J; bases unmatched to any gene: 4. Germline V gives CDR1 SGHTA, CDR2 FQGNSA. The CDR3 is CASSLGGQVQTQYF. The CDR3 nucleotides read TGTGCCAGCAGCTTAGGGGGACAGGTACAGACCCAGTACTTC. The whole variable domain, filled in from reference TRBV7-2 and TRBJ2-5, reads GAGVSQSPSNKVTEKGKDVELRCDPISGHTALYWYRQSLGQGLEFLIYFQGNSAPDKSGLPSDRFSAERTGGSVSTLTIQRTQQEDSAVYLCASSLGGQVQTQYFGPGTRLLVL.

The genes are TRBV28 and TRBJ1-2; TRBD1 matches 9 bases. The CDR3 totals 15 residues. J lost 7 bases, V lost 3 bases, and 9 bases had no gene match. Per germline, CDR1 MDHEN and CDR2 SYDVKM. CDR3 in DNA: TGTGCCAGCAGTTTGGCCGGGACAGGGTGGTCTGGCTACACCTTC. Amino acids: CASSLAGTGWSGYTF.

This clone came up once. CDR3 protein: CASSLGGPFDTIYF. In nucleotides, the CDR3 is TGTGCCAGCAGTTTGGGGGGGCCTTTCGACACCATATATTTT. V usage is TRBV27 and J usage is TRBJ1-3; perhaps TRBD1 as D (6 bases). Trimming left V 3 bases short and J 8 bases short, with 14 bases between. The CDR3 runs 14 residues. Germline CDR1 is MNHEY and CDR2 is SMNVEV (reference sequence).

The chain couples TRBV10-3 to TRBJ2-7, with D perhaps matching TRBD1 (7 bases). Germline V gives CDR1 ENHRY, CDR2 SYGVKD. The CDR3 loop spans 12 amino acids. V was shortened by 6 bases and J by 7 bases, with 13 bases between the two germline ends. CDR3 amino acids: CAISPGGREQYF. The CDR3 DNA reads as TGTGCCATCAGCCCAGGGGGGCGGGAGCAGTACTTC.

The V gene is TRBV5-1, the J gene TRBJ2-7; possible D gene TRBD2, 7 bases. V was clipped by 0 bases and J by 9 bases, with 19 bases between them. Per the germline V gene, CDR1 is SGHRS and CDR2 is YFSETQ. CDR3 length: 15 amino acids. In nucleotides, the CDR3 is TGCGCCAGCAGCTTGGAAGGGGGGGTGACCTTCGGGCAGTACTTC. It encodes CASSLEGGVTFGQYF.

The V gene is TRBV6-6, the J gene TRBJ1-6, with D possibly matching TRBD1 (5 bases). The V and J ends lost 8 bases and 9 bases respectively, with 17 bases between them. Germline CDR1 and CDR2: MNHNY and SVGAGI (reference sequence). The CDR3 spans 14 residues. CDR3 sequence reads: CASASPGGSSPLHF. CDR3 nucleotide sequence: TGTGCCAGCGCCTCACCTGGGGGTAGTTCACCCCTCCACTTT.

The rearrangement links TRBV6-6 to TRBJ1-2; the D is unclear. Germline CDR1 MNHNY, CDR2 SVGAGI (reference sequence). V lost 9 bases and J 0 bases, leaving 11 bases between the germline ends. The CDR3 runs 13 residues. CDR3 amino acids: CASQLTTNYGYTF. CDR3 DNA: TGTGCCAGTCAACTGACCACTAACTATGGCTACACCTTC.

This chain connects TRBV7-4 to TRBJ1-1; tentatively, D is TRBD1 (5 bases). CDR1 SGHVT and CDR2 SQSDAQ come from the germline V gene. Deletions cut 7 bases from V and 2 bases from J, with 8 bases between. This CDR3 spans 12 amino acids. CDR3 DNA sequence: TGTGCCAGCAAGAGGGGCAACACTGAAGCTTTCTTT. Encoded protein: CASKRGNTEAFF.

V and J are TRBV5-5 and TRBJ2-7; D is unresolved. V was pared by 0 bases and J by 7 bases, with 5 bases between. The germline CDR1 and CDR2 sequences are SGHKS and YYEKEE (reference sequence). The CDR3 has 11 amino acids. CDR3 in DNA: TGTGCCAGCAGCTTGGTGGGGGAGCAGTACTTC. Amino acids: CASSLVGEQYF.

CDR3 bases: TGTGCCAGTGAAGGGGATGAGCAGTTCTTC. This gives the protein CASEGDEQFF. The V gene is TRBV19, the J gene TRBJ2-1, with a tentative D call TRBD1 (5 bases). V was pared by 8 bases and J by 8 bases, with 7 bases between. Per the germline V gene, CDR1 is LNHDA and CDR2 is SQIVND (reference sequence). The CDR3 runs to 10 residues.

The V and J genes are TRBV5-6 and TRBJ2-7; 8 bases map to TRBD2. Trimming at V came to 0 bases and at J to 5 bases, leaving 13 bases not matched to a gene. This CDR3 contains 17 residues. Germline V lookup: CDR1 SGHDT, CDR2 YYEEEE. CDR3 coding DNA: TGTGCCAGCAGCTTGGATCTGGCGGGAGGCCTCCCCCACGAGCAGTACTTC. Protein product: CASSLDLAGGLPHEQYF.

The chain is built from TRBV7-2 and TRBJ2-7; 10 nucleotides match TRBD2. V lost 2 bases to trimming and J lost 4 bases; unmatched junction nucleotides: 8. The CDR3 is made up of 16 amino acids. The germline CDR1 and CDR2 sequences are SGHTA and FQGNSA. The CDR3 region is CASSLRLAGGRYEQYF. DNA of the CDR3: TGTGCCAGCAGCTTACGACTAGCGGGTGGTAGGTACGAGCAGTACTTC.

The CDR3 coding sequence is TGTGCCAGCAGCTTAGAAGCGGGGGGCGGGCCCTACTCCTACGAGCAGTACTTC. Protein sequence: CASSLEAGGGPYSYEQYF. V is TRBV7-2 and J is TRBJ2-7; 9 positions match TRBD2. The CDR3 length is 18 residues. Germline V gives CDR1 SGHTA, CDR2 FQGNSA. Trimming at V came to 1 base and at J to 0 bases, leaving 10 bases not matched to a gene.

The CDR3 nucleotides read TGTGCCACCAGCAGAGATCTTAAGTTAGGACCTGGCTACACCTTC. Amino acid sequence: CATSRDLKLGPGYTF. This sequence joins TRBV15 and TRBJ1-2; no firm D call. Germline CDR1 LNHNV, CDR2 YYDKDF (reference sequence). This CDR3 is built from 15 residues. The V end was cut by 0 bases, the J end by 7 bases, with 15 bases between.